Sequencing of this T cell receptor beta chain was carried out in a study of cytomegalovirus exposure and HLA in healthy donors. Study conclusions and caveats: Earlier analysis found most TCR beta V segments productive about 87% or about 30% of the time.

The CDR3 is 15 amino acids. V was clipped by 6 bases and J by 7 bases; unmatched bases: 7. The germline gives CDR1 MNHEY, CDR2 SMNVEV (reference sequence). On this clone: Its antigen is not identified.

Primers for the PCR totalled 60 Vbeta and 13 Jbeta. Assay used: immunoSEQ multiplex PCR; TCRdb lists only in-frame clones, some missing. The table records about 140,000 clones, approximately 71% of them present only once. V gene TRBV27 combines with J gene TRBJ2-1; TRBD2 matches 12 bases. The sample taken for sequencing was PBMCs. This receptor was taken from a man younger than 35 in good health and CMV-seropositive. The CDR3 nucleotides are TGTGCCAGCAGCTCCCTAGCGGGAGGGACGAATGAGCAGTTCTTC. It yields the protein CASSSLAGGTNEQFF.